Presented here are 9 T cell receptor beta chains from one specimen sequenced in a study of spatial heterogeneity in lung cancer. Which antigens these TCRs recognize remains unknown. Time point reported: sample taken at primary tumor resection. TCRdb fed the 5' RACE reads into MiXCR, producing one record per CDR3 protein. This sample has approximately 17,000 distinct CDR3 sequences, with approximately 8.3% found just once. Regarding the study as a whole: Tracking of tumor mutation counts was seen in expanded intratumoral alpha and beta TCR counts.

The sample in question was lung tumor tissue, obtained at surgery. These receptors were taken from a male donor with early-stage non-small cell lung cancer.

This clonotype occurred a few times. The V gene is TRBV11-3, the J gene TRBJ2-7; 8 nucleotides line up with TRBD2. This CDR3 contains 17 residues. In germline, CDR1 is SGHNT, CDR2 YENEEA. V dropped 1 base and J dropped 2; count of bases not matched to a gene: 10. CDR3 amino acids: CASSLGSGTRATYEQYF. The CDR3 DNA follows: TGTGCCAGCAGCTTAGGCAGCGGGACTAGGGCGACCTACGAGCAGTACTTC. The full variable domain, its missing parts supplied by reference TRBV11-3 and TRBJ2-7, is EAGVVQSPRYKIIEKKQPVAFWCNPISGHNTLYWYLQNLGQGPELLIRYENEEAVDDSQLPKDRFSAERLKGVDSTLKIQPAELGDSAVYLCASSLGSGTRATYEQYFGPGTRLTVT.

This clonotype was recorded many times. This chain links TRBV13 with TRBJ1-2; unclear D gene. Germline CDR1 PRHDT, CDR2 FYEKMQ (reference sequence). Trimming removed 1 base at V and 3 bases at J, with 9 bases between. This CDR3 is built from 14 residues. Written as DNA, the CDR3 is TGTGCCAGCAGCTTAGCAGATGAAGACTATGGCTACACCTTC. This codes for CASSLADEDYGYTF.

This clonotype has ten or more counts. The V and J genes are TRBV20-1 and TRBJ1-5; D may be TRBD1 (5 bases). The CDR3 covers 15 residues. Trimming removed 1 base from V and 2 bases from J, with 12 bases in between. From germline, CDR1 is DFQATT and CDR2 SNEGSKA (reference sequence). Here the CDR3 reads CSARGRAGGNQPQHF. The CDR3 coding sequence is TGCAGTGCTAGAGGCAGGGCGGGAGGCAATCAGCCCCAGCATTTT.

This clonotype has ten or more counts. This chain links TRBV6-2 or TRBV6-3 with TRBJ1-1; weak D call: TRBD1 (5 bases). Trimming removed 7 bases at V and 4 bases at J, with 25 bases between. The germline CDR1 and CDR2 sequences are MNHEY and SVGEGT. There are 17 residues in the CDR3. The CDR3 region has the DNA TGTGCCAGCAAACCGGTTCTGACACCCACGAGGGGCACTGAAGCTTTCTTT. Protein: CASKPVLTPTRGTEAFF.

Ten or more counts support this clonotype. The chain has TRBV24-1 and TRBJ2-1; D not resolved. CDR3 size: 15 residues. The germline gives CDR1 KGHDR, CDR2 SFDVKD. V was shortened by 6 bases and J by 6 bases, with 17 bases between the two germline ends. DNA of the CDR3: TGTGCCACCAGTCCTGTTGGCTCCGTACTCAATGAGCAGTTCTTC. As protein: CATSPVGSVLNEQFF.

V and J are TRBV5-1 and TRBJ2-7; D gene ambiguous. This CDR3 has 16 residues. CDR1 and CDR2 (germline): SGHRS, YFSETQ. V was pared by 4 bases and J by 6 bases, with 23 bases between. CDR3 in amino acids: CASSRESGGTSFEQYF. In DNA, the CDR3 is TGCGCCAGCAGCCGTGAATCGGGCGGAACCTCTTTCGAGCAGTACTTC.

This clonotype was counted ten times or more. V gene TRBV9 combines with J gene TRBJ2-2; possible D gene TRBD1, 5 bases. The V gene lost 2 bases and the J gene lost 4 bases, with 12 bases spanning the gap. In germline, CDR1 is SGDLS, CDR2 YYNGEE. This CDR3 spans 15 amino acids. Here the CDR3 reads CASSVLGQPTGELFF. The CDR3 nucleotides read TGTGCCAGCAGCGTGCTGGGGCAGCCCACCGGGGAGCTGTTTTTT.

The chain is built from TRBV6-2 or TRBV6-3 and TRBJ2-1; D might be TRBD1 (6 bases). With 5 bases removed from V and 13 bases from J, the gap between germline ends came to 24 bases. The germline CDR1 and CDR2 sequences are MNHEY and SVGEGT. This CDR3 region has 15 residues. The CDR3 sequence is CASSSTTTGTLVQFF. In DNA, the CDR3 is TGTGCCAGCAGTAGTACGACTACAGGGACGTTAGTTCAGTTCTTC.

Ten or more counts support this clonotype. J is TRBJ2-1 and V is TRBV9, with D perhaps given as TRBD1 or TRBD2 (5 bases each). V was pared by 3 bases and J by 2 bases, with 12 bases between. CDR1 SGDLS and CDR2 YYNGEE come from the germline V gene. This CDR3 is 15 amino acids long. The CDR3 DNA sequence: TGTGCCAGCAGCGGGGGACCTAGTGCCTACAATGAGCAGTTCTTC. It translates to CASSGGPSAYNEQFF.